In this sample, the clone carrying this TCR beta chain turned up many times. The sample belongs to a study of T-cell reconstitution after alpha-beta-depleted transplantation in children. It was with unique molecular identifiers that the TCRbeta library was prepared. MiXCR, run by TCRdb on the PCR reads, gives a single entry per CDR3 protein. The table includes 500,000 to 750,000 distinct CDR3 sequences, over 10% detected once. This CDR3 has 13 amino acids. V dropped 4 bases and J dropped 4; count of bases not matched to a gene: 4. CDR1 and CDR2 from the germline V gene are SQVTM and ANQGSEA. The specimen was PBMCs, mostly from graft donor cells, collected 360 days after TCRalphabeta/CD19-depleted stem cell transplant. The origin of this receptor is a male patient younger than 18 who had a stem cell transplant for acute myeloid leukemia, so the T cells may come from the graft donor. The rearrangement uses TRBV29-1 and TRBJ2-5, with TRBD2 matching over 9 bases. In nucleotides, the CDR3 is TGCAGCGTTGTAGCGGGAGTGGGAGAGACCCAGTACTTC. Amino acid sequence: CSVVAGVGETQYF.